This T cell receptor beta chain came from a study of blood T cell repertoires in COVID-19. Study overall: COVID-19 samples, acute and convalescent, were from the United States, Italy and Spain.

Per the study methods: Quantification of nucleated cells was approximated via reference gene primer amplification. Some clones are missing from TCRdb's copy, which holds only in-frame ones; the method was immunoSEQ multiplex PCR. Clonal size and the V and J genes are those of that table, whereas D and trimming came from the DNA. The table has tens of thousands of clones, about nine tenths seen once. CDR3 length equals 14 residues. Germline CDR1 is MNHEY and CDR2 is SVGAGI. Trimming pared 1 base from V and 7 bases from J, leaving 14 bases between. This sequence was found in an elderly woman with active COVID-19. Sequenced: peripheral blood. V gene TRBV6-5 combines with J gene TRBJ2-7; D is possibly TRBD1 (6 bases). CDR3 in DNA: TGTGCCAGCAGTTACTACGCAGGGGAAGGGGAGCAGTACTTC. This translates into CASSYYAGEGEQYF.